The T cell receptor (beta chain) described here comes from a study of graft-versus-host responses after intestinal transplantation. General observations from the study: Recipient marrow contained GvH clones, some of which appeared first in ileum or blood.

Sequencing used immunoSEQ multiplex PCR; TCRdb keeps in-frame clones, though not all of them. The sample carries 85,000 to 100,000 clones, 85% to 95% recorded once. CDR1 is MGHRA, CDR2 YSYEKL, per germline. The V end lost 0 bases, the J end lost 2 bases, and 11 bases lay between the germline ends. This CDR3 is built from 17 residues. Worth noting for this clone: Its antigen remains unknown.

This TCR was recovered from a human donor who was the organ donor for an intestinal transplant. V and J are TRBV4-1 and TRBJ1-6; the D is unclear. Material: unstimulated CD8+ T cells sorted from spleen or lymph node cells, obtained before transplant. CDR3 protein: CASSQDLGAPYNSPLHF. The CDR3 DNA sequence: TGCGCCAGCAGCCAAGATCTCGGAGCCCCCTATAATTCACCCCTCCACTTT.